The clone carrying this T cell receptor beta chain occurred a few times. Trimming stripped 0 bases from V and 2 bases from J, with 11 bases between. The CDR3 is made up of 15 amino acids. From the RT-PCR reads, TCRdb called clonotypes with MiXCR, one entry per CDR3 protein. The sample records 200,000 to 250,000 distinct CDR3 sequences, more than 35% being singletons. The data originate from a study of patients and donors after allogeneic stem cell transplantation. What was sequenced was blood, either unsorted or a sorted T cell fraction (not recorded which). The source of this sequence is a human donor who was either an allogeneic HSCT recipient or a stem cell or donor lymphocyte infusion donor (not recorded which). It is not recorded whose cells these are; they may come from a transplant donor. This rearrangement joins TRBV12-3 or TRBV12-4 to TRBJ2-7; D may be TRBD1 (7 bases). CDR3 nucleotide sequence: TGTGCCAGCAGTTTAGCATCAGGGGGGACCTACGAGCAGTACTTC. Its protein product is CASSLASGGTYEQYF.